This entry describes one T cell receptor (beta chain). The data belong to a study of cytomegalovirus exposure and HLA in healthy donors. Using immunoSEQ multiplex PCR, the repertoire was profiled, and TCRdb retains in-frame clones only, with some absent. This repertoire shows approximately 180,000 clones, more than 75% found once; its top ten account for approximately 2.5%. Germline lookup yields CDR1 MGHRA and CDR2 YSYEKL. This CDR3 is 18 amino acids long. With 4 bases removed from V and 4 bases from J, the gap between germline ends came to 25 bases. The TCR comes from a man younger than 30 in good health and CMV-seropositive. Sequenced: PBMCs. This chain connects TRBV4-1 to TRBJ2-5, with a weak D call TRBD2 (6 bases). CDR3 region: CASSRLLGGIGAVETQYF. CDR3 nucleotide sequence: TGCGCCAGCAGCCGCCTTTTGGGGGGAATCGGAGCGGTAGAGACCCAGTACTTC.